This T cell receptor (beta chain) was identified during a study of T cell clonality in common variable immunodeficiency. Findings of the study overall: In common variable immunodeficiency, TCR beta chains reportedly carried fewer deletions and N-nucleotide insertions. CVID subjects had higher TCRbeta clonality than healthy controls, most marked in about a third. Shared TCRbeta clones were fewer between CVID subjects than controls.

The CDR3 is 16 amino acids. Trimming left V 6 bases short and J 7 bases short, with 22 bases between. The germline V gene has CDR1 MNHEY and CDR2 SVGEGT. Aged about 8 to 64 years, CVID subjects averaged around 40 years old. Blood samples were heparinized, about 5 to 8 ml per donor. Assay: immunoSEQ multiplex PCR; the TCRdb copy retains only in-frame clones and omits some. Sampling found over 30,000 clones, none seen once. About this clone itself: What it recognizes is unknown. The read terminates 3 residues ahead of where the CDR3 ends, so the germline J gene completes it.

The chain carries TRBV6-2 or TRBV6-3 and TRBJ2-1; D remains unclear. The TCR sequence derives from a human donor with common variable immunodeficiency. Sequences were obtained from peripheral blood mononuclear cells. CDR3 loop: CASRPLSKESYNEQFF. The CDR3 bases that were read are TGTGCCAGCAGACCACTATCCAAGGAGAGCTATAATGAG.